Listed below are T cell receptor beta chains from one sample, sequenced in a study of shared clonotypes between healthy human individuals. Assay: immunoSEQ multiplex PCR; the TCRdb copy retains only in-frame clones and omits some. Among roughly 2.5 million clones listed, 90% to 95% were seen once. Material: naive CD4+ T cells sorted from blood. These receptors were collected from a man in his late teens or twenties in good health. CDR3s leave out the opening cysteine and the closing phenylalanine or tryptophan. Fields, in order: V gene, CDR3 length, CDR3 protein.

>TRBV7-2|12
ASSLESSYNEQF
>TRBV6-5|12
ASNRDPTGTEAF
>TRBV7-9|13
ASIDNEGVGNTIY
>TRBV11-2|13
ASSPTQGVGYEQY
>TRBV6-5|12
ASSRGGMGSPLH
>TRBV7-2|14
ASSLAGRLSNQPQH
>TRBV9|13
ASSNTGQNNSPLH
>TRBV2|13
ASSEQGGFTGEQF
>TRBV28|10
ASSFHNYGYT
>TRBV28|12
ATTTGTYNQPQH
>TRBV29-1|12
SYRTDINTGELF
>TRBV28|15
ASSPGTGYGPYEKLF
>TRBV6-1|12
ASSEGGWGAGYT
>TRBV5-4|15
ASNSGGDRKLNTEAF
>TRBV5-1|13
ASSLTLSSYNEQF
>TRBV5-1|10
ASSLGQGVQY
>TRBV5-1|15
ASREGRSLSQGDEQY
>TRBV5-1|13
ASSLPGPNTGELF
>TRBV2|11
ASRVDSNQPQH
>TRBV6-1|13
ASSLAGPAVYGYT
>TRBV4-3|13
ASSQAGFGTDTQY
>TRBV18|11
ASSPLGAYEQY
>TRBV28|13
ASKLAGGLADTQY
>TRBV18|14
ASSPQKSSYNSPLH
>TRBV30|12
AWPSYRAVHGYT
>TRBV4-1|12
ASSPSGGEETQY
>TRBV27|15
ASSGPSTSGFLYEQY
>TRBV2|11
ASRPGTGVGYT
>TRBV5-3|11
ARMRISGNTIY
>TRBV2|12
ASSEVGSNQPQH
>TRBV29-1|12
SVSLILNTGELF
>TRBV7-2|11
ASSPGIGHEQF
>TRBV30|10
ALTDVGTEAF
>TRBV7-7|11
ASSLSLQETQY
>TRBV6-1|13
ASSDEGGSSYEQY
>TRBV7-9|12
ASSATGLVGGYT
>TRBV27|17
ASSRSAGTGIYSNQPQH
>TRBV30|12
AWSQGARNSPLH
>TRBV4-3|12
ASSQAGQVNTIY
>TRBV25-1|14
ASSGMPGQGALGYT